What follows are 22 T cell receptor beta chains derived from one specimen sequenced in a study of cytomegalovirus exposure and HLA in healthy donors. The PCR contained 60 Vbeta and 13 Jbeta primers. TCRdb keeps only in-frame clones here, not all; method: immunoSEQ multiplex PCR. The sample shows about 130,000 clones, 17% of them seen only once. The sample taken for sequencing was PBMCs. These TCRs come from a female donor in good health and CMV-seropositive.

The CDR3 sequence is CAWSDSSPDTQYF. The CDR3 DNA sequence: TGTGCCTGGAGTGATTCTTCCCCAGATACGCAGTATTTT. J is TRBJ2-3 and V is TRBV30, with D unresolved. Trimming removed 1 base at V and 4 bases at J, with 9 bases between. The CDR3 contains 13 residues. Germline CDR1 and CDR2: GTSNPN and SVGIG (reference sequence).

This clone has a handful of counts. The chain combines TRBV5-1 with TRBJ2-7, with a weak D call TRBD1 (5 bases). V lost 0 bases and J lost 6, with 10 bases in between. The germline CDR1 and CDR2 sequences are SGHRS and YFSETQ. The CDR3 is 13 residues long. The CDR3 spells CASSLGAGLEQYF. CDR3 nucleotides: TGCGCCAGCAGCTTGGGGGCAGGGCTCGAGCAGTACTTC.

The CDR3 nucleotides are TGTGCCAGTAGTAGAGGGGACAGGGGTAACAATGAGCAGTTCTTC. This translates into CASSRGDRGNNEQFF. The chain combines TRBV19 with TRBJ2-1; 10 bases match TRBD1. V shed 4 bases, J shed 5 bases, and the junction held 5 bases outside the gene matches. Looked up from germline, CDR1 is LNHDA and CDR2 is SQIVND (reference sequence). The CDR3 sequence is 15 residues long.

The chain uses TRBV4-3 and TRBJ1-1; TRBD1 agrees at 7 bases. Losses at the gene ends were 0 bases for V and 7 bases for J; bases not matched to a gene: 8. Germline V lookup: CDR1 LGHNA, CDR2 YSLEER. The length of the CDR3 is 15 residues. CDR3 in DNA: TGCGCCAGCAGCCAAGAAGGGGGCAGTCCCCGTGAAGCTTTCTTT. Its translation is CASSQEGGSPREAFF.

In its sample, this clone was seen a few times. The V and J genes are TRBV2 and TRBJ1-6; TRBD1 matches 8 bases. V gave up 7 bases and J gave up 8 bases; unmatched junction bases: 7. Germline CDR1 SNHLY, CDR2 FYNNEI. This CDR3 contains 14 residues. CDR3 amino acids: CASTIVQGDSPLHF. The CDR3 DNA reads TGTGCCAGCACCATCGTACAGGGGGATTCACCCCTCCACTTT.

This rearrangement joins TRBV9 to TRBJ2-1; perhaps TRBD1 as D (6 bases). The germline CDR1 and CDR2 sequences are SGDLS and YYNGEE. This CDR3 is built from 15 residues. V lost 0 bases to trimming and J lost 2 bases, with 9 bases between them. The CDR3 DNA reads as TGTGCCAGCAGCGTAGTCGGGGACACCTACAATGAGCAGTTCTTC. This codes for CASSVVGDTYNEQFF.

CDR3 region: CASSGLGRGNTIYF. As DNA, the CDR3 is TGTGCCAGCAGCGGCCTTGGGCGTGGGAACACCATATATTTT. This chain joins TRBV9 and TRBJ1-3; D gene ambiguous. The CDR3 runs to 14 residues. V was trimmed by 3 bases and J by 7 bases, leaving 14 bases between them. Germline-derived CDR1 and CDR2 are SGDLS and YYNGEE.

This clone occurred many times. The genes are TRBV5-8 and TRBJ1-1; no definite D call. The CDR3 contains 13 residues. Germline CDR1 and CDR2: SGHTS and YDEGEE. The ends were cut back, 1 base at V and 1 base at J, with 5 bases in the middle. As DNA, the CDR3 is TGTGCCAGCAGCTTGACTTCGAACACTGAAGCTTTCTTT. Amino acids: CASSLTSNTEAFF.

The chain employs TRBV30 and TRBJ2-7, with 7 bases aligning to TRBD1. Germline V gene lookup returns CDR1 GTSNPN and CDR2 SVGIG (reference sequence). The CDR3 covers 15 residues. The ends lost 3 bases at V and 3 bases at J; junction bases unmatched: 11. CDR3 sequence reads: CAWSQKGQRIYEQYF. The CDR3 DNA reads as TGTGCCTGGAGCCAAAAGGGACAGCGAATCTACGAGCAGTACTTC.

The V gene is TRBV4-2, the J gene TRBJ2-1; 8 bases align to TRBD2. The trim removed 0 bases at V and 4 bases at J, leaving 8 bases unmatched. Germline V gene lookup returns CDR1 LGHNA and CDR2 YNFKEQ. CDR3 length: 17 residues. The CDR3 DNA reads TGTGCCAGCAGCCAAGATCTCGCGGGGGGTCCGTACAATGAGCAGTTCTTC. It encodes CASSQDLAGGPYNEQFF.

This clone was seen more than once but under ten times. Distinct nucleotide sequences in the sample also encode this CDR3. V is TRBV2 and J is TRBJ2-2; no firm D call. The CDR3 runs to 14 residues. V lost 3 bases and J lost 1, with 6 bases in between. In germline, CDR1 is SNHLY, CDR2 FYNNEI. CDR3 nucleotide sequence: TGTGCCAGCAGTGATTCCAGGAACACCGGGGAGCTGTTTTTT. It encodes CASSDSRNTGELFF.

The chain joins TRBV5-1 to TRBJ1-1; 7 bases align to TRBD1. CDR3 size: 14 residues. Losses at the gene ends were 4 bases for V and 4 bases for J; bases not matched to a gene: 7. Germline CDR1 is SGHRS and CDR2 is YFSETQ. The CDR3 is CASSPPGTVTEAFF. As DNA, the CDR3 is TGCGCCAGCAGCCCACCCGGGACAGTCACTGAAGCTTTCTTT.

The rearrangement uses TRBV19 and TRBJ1-5; 8 bases match TRBD1. CDR1 LNHDA and CDR2 SQIVND come from the germline V gene (reference sequence). V dropped 5 bases and J dropped 2; count of bases not matched to a gene: 8. The CDR3 totals 16 residues. CDR3: CASSETGAFRNQPQHF. The CDR3 coding sequence is TGTGCCAGTAGTGAGACAGGGGCTTTCCGCAATCAGCCCCAGCATTTT.

In this sample, this clone turned up a few times. This chain joins TRBV4-3 and TRBJ2-7, with D tentatively TRBD1 (6 bases). The CDR3 runs to 12 residues. Germline V CDR1 and CDR2: LGHNA, YSLEER. Trimming took off 0 bases at V and 13 bases at J, with 13 bases between the two ends. In nucleotides, the CDR3 is TGCGCCAGCAGCCAAGAAGGGGGACCCCGCTACTTC. It yields the protein CASSQEGGPRYF.

V usage is TRBV6-6 and J usage is TRBJ1-1, with 7 nucleotides matching TRBD1. The CDR3 contains 11 residues. With 9 bases clipped from V and 12 bases from J, the junction kept 10 bases outside the gene matches. Germline V gene data show CDR1 as MNHNY and CDR2 as SVGAGI (reference sequence). The CDR3 DNA is TGTGCCAGTTTGGGGGACAGAGGAACTTTCTTT. This gives the protein CASLGDRGTFF.

The V call is TRBV4-2, the J call TRBJ2-3; 8 nucleotides line up with TRBD1. The CDR3 is 15 residues long. The J segment lost 2 bases and the V segment lost 4 bases, leaving 5 bases of the junction unmatched. From germline, CDR1 is LGHNA and CDR2 YNFKEQ. CDR3 in amino acids: CASSPGGFYTDTQYF. CDR3 bases: TGTGCCAGCAGCCCAGGGGGCTTTTACACAGATACGCAGTATTTT.

The rearrangement joins TRBV2 to TRBJ1-5; 7 positions agree with TRBD1. Per germline, CDR1 SNHLY and CDR2 FYNNEI. The CDR3 is 14 amino acids. V shed 6 bases and J 7 bases; nucleotides not matched to a gene: 9. The CDR3 DNA follows: TGTGCCAGCAGGACCGGGACAGAGGGCCAGCCCCAGCATTTT. Protein sequence: CASRTGTEGQPQHF. The whole variable domain, remainder taken from reference TRBV2 and TRBJ1-5, is EPEVTQTPSHQVTQMGQEVILRCVPISNHLYFYWYRQILGQKVEFLVSFYNNEISEKSEIFDDQFSVERPDGSNFTLKIRSTKLEDSAMYFCASRTGTEGQPQHFGDGTRLSIL.

The rearrangement joins TRBV6-4 to TRBJ2-1; 8 bases are shared with TRBD2. In germline, CDR1 is MRHNA, CDR2 SNTAGT. This CDR3 is built from 15 residues. J was trimmed by 4 bases and V by 2 bases; bases with no gene match: 4. The chain's CDR3 is CASSDKSGGYNEQFF. As DNA, the CDR3 is TGTGCCAGCAGTGACAAGTCGGGGGGGTACAATGAGCAGTTCTTC.

The chain links TRBV28 to TRBJ2-7; maybe TRBD1 (5 bases). CDR3 length: 13 amino acids. V lost 5 bases and J 0 bases, leaving 8 bases between the germline ends. The V gene's germline CDR1 is MDHEN and CDR2 SYDVKM. The CDR3 spells CASSLGRSYEQYF. The CDR3 DNA reads TGTGCCAGCAGTCTGGGGCGCTCCTACGAGCAGTACTTC. The full variable domain, in which reference TRBV28 and TRBJ2-7 provide the parts outside the CDR3, is DVKVTQSSRYLVKRTGEKVFLECVQDMDHENMFWYRQDPGLGLRLIYFSYDVKMKEKGDIPEGYSVSREKKERFSLILESASTNQTSMYLCASSLGRSYEQYFGPGTRLTVT.

This clone was observed a handful of times. The chain has TRBV28 and TRBJ1-2; weak D call: TRBD1 (6 bases). CDR3 size: 12 residues. CDR1 and CDR2 from the germline V gene are MDHEN and SYDVKM. The ends were cut back, 7 bases at V and 1 base at J, with 7 bases in the middle. The CDR3 sequence: CASTGVNYGYTF. The CDR3 nucleotides read TGTGCCAGCACAGGGGTTAACTATGGCTACACCTTC.

Only a few counts were recorded for this clone. This sequence joins TRBV7-2 and TRBJ1-5, with D possibly matching TRBD1 (5 bases). The CDR3 length is 15 residues. Germline CDR1 SGHTA, CDR2 FQGNSA. Trimming pared 3 bases from V and 3 bases from J, leaving 12 bases between. DNA for the CDR3: TGTGCCAGCAGCTTGGGGCAGGGTAACAATCAGCCCCAGCATTTT. Amino acids: CASSLGQGNNQPQHF.

The J gene is TRBJ1-1, the V gene TRBV4-3; 8 bases line up with TRBD1. Germline V lookup: CDR1 LGHNA, CDR2 YSLEER. The CDR3 has 16 residues. V trimming: 1 base; J trimming: 5 bases; junction bases outside the gene matches: 9. For the CDR3, the DNA is TGCGCCAGCAGCCAAGTTTTTCGGACAGGGAAAACTGAAGCTTTCTTT. This sequence encodes CASSQVFRTGKTEAFF.